One and the same sample provided the 7 T cell receptor beta chains below, sequenced in a study of blood T cell repertoires in COVID-19. Some clones are missing from TCRdb's copy, which holds only in-frame ones; the method was immunoSEQ multiplex PCR. Among around 370,000 clones listed, around nine tenths were seen once. Sequences were obtained from peripheral blood. These receptors all come from an older woman with COVID-19, enrolled during active disease.

The chain has TRBV10-3 and TRBJ1-2; the D is unclear. V lost 4 bases to trimming and J lost 2 bases, with 8 bases between them. CDR1 ENHRY and CDR2 SYGVKD come from the germline V gene. The CDR3 has 13 amino acids. CDR3 sequence (DNA): TGTGCCATCAGTGTTGACACGAACTATGGCTACACCTTC. This sequence encodes CAISVDTNYGYTF.

In this sample, this clone turned up a few times. The V and J genes are TRBV10-2 and TRBJ2-1; D call uncertain. V lost 4 bases and J lost 6, with 10 bases in between. CDR1 is WSHSY and CDR2 is SAAADI in the germline V gene. The CDR3 has 13 residues. This CDR3 reads CASSGTAINEQFF. The CDR3 DNA sequence: TGCGCCAGCAGTGGAACTGCCATCAATGAGCAGTTCTTC.

The chain couples TRBV28 to TRBJ1-2; 8 nucleotides match TRBD1. This CDR3 has 13 amino acids. CDR1 and CDR2 from the germline V gene are MDHEN and SYDVKM. Losses at the gene ends were 4 bases for V and 5 bases for J; bases not matched to a gene: 3. The CDR3 nucleotides read TGTGCCAGCAGTTGGGACAGGAGATATGGCTACACCTTC. This encodes CASSWDRRYGYTF.

CDR3: CASSDSTNEKLFF. CDR3 bases: TGTGCCAGCAGTGACTCCACTAATGAAAAACTGTTTTTT. The chain links TRBV2 to TRBJ1-4; D unclear. The CDR3 is 13 amino acids. Germline V CDR1 and CDR2: SNHLY, FYNNEI. The ends were cut back, 3 bases at V and 2 bases at J, with 4 bases in the middle.

Only one count was recorded for this clone. V gene TRBV29-1 combines with J gene TRBJ2-1; 7 nucleotides agree with TRBD1. The CDR3 spans 14 residues. The V gene's germline CDR1 is SQVTM and CDR2 ANQGSEA. V shed 2 bases and J 5 bases; nucleotides not matched to a gene: 6. This CDR3 is CSVESQGDNNEQFF. CDR3 in DNA: TGCAGCGTTGAATCTCAGGGGGATAACAATGAGCAGTTCTTC.

The rearrangement joins TRBV7-9 to TRBJ1-2; TRBD1 aligns across 11 bases. V lost 5 bases and J lost 7; bases outside the gene matches: 6. Germline CDR1 SEHNR, CDR2 FQNEAQ (reference sequence). The length of the CDR3 is 14 residues. As DNA, the CDR3 is TGTGCCAGCAGCCACCCGGACAGGGGGCTTGGCTACACCTTC. Encoded protein: CASSHPDRGLGYTF.

This chain links TRBV7-2 with TRBJ2-5, with D maybe TRBD2 (6 bases). Germline V gene sequence: CDR1 SGHTA, CDR2 FQGNSA. Trimming shortened V by 3 bases and J by 5 bases, and 16 bases separated the two germline ends. The CDR3 spans 15 residues. The CDR3 sequence: CASSLGLARGETQYF. For the CDR3, the DNA is TGTGCCAGCAGCTTGGGGCTAGCGAGGGGCGAGACCCAGTACTTC. Looking up the rest from reference TRBV7-2 and TRBJ2-5 gives the full variable domain: GAGVSQSPSNKVTEKGKDVELRCDPISGHTALYWYRQSLGQGLEFLIYFQGNSAPDKSGLPSDRFSAERTGGSVSTLTIQRTQQEDSAVYLCASSLGLARGETQYFGPGTRLLVL.